Reported below is one TCR beta chain. A much larger clone sits a single nucleotide away, making a read error possible. The TCRbeta library incorporated unique molecular identifiers. TCRdb called the PCR reads again in MiXCR, with one record for every CDR3 protein. The sample holds some 240,000 distinct CDR3 sequences, about 11% seen once. This entry is derived from a study of T-cell reconstitution after alpha-beta-depleted transplantation in children. Germline V lookup: CDR1 SGHDT, CDR2 YYEEEE. Trimming took off 5 bases at V and 0 bases at J, with 15 bases between the two ends. The CDR3 is 16 amino acids.

This clonotype originated in a human donor who donated a stem cell graft to a child with acute lymphoblastic leukemia. Sequencing used PBMCs from the stem cell graft donor, obtained from the stem cell graft. The rearrangement links TRBV5-6 to TRBJ1-5; D might be TRBD1 (5 bases). CDR3 protein: CASSRRGRYSNQPQHF. The DNA of the CDR3 is TGTGCCAGCAGTCGCCGGGGACGGTATAGCAATCAGCCCCAGCATTTT. The entire variable domain, with the rest obtained from reference TRBV5-6 and TRBJ1-5, is as follows: DAGVTQSPTHLIKTRGQQVTLRCSPKSGHDTVSWYQQALGQGPQFIFQYYEEEERQRGNFPDRFSGHQFPNYSSELNVNALLLGDSALYLCASSRRGRYSNQPQHFGDGTRLSIL.